These 31 T cell receptor beta chains were all obtained from the same sample, sequenced in a study of CD8+ T cells in alopecia areata. RNA, once extracted, was reverse transcribed into cDNA for use as the sequencing template. TCRdb keeps only in-frame clones here, not all; method: immunoSEQ multiplex PCR. The sample records about 120,000 clones, around two fifths being singletons. Material: CD4+ T cells sorted from blood. Receptors originate from a human donor with alopecia areata.

This clone has only a few counts. The genes are TRBV2 and TRBJ2-5, with a weak D call TRBD2 (6 bases). CDR3 length: 13 amino acids. V was pared by 2 bases and J by 7 bases, with 11 bases between. Germline V gene data show CDR1 as SNHLY and CDR2 as FYNNEI. CDR3 nucleotides: TGTGCCAGCAGTGAACATGGAGCGGGGACCCAGTACTTC. Translated, it gives CASSEHGAGTQYF. The full variable domain, with the rest looked up from reference TRBV2 and TRBJ2-5, is EPEVTQTPSHQVTQMGQEVILRCVPISNHLYFYWYRQILGQKVEFLVSFYNNEISEKSEIFDDQFSVERPDGSNFTLKIRSTKLEDSAMYFCASSEHGAGTQYFGPGTRLLVL.

The chain combines TRBV4-3 with TRBJ2-1, with 7 nucleotides matching TRBD2. Germline values: CDR1 LGHNA, CDR2 YSLEER. The trim removed 1 base at V and 5 bases at J, leaving 11 bases unmatched. The CDR3 is made up of 17 amino acids. The CDR3 nucleotides are TGCGCCAGCAGCCAAGGCGGAGGACTAGAGAAGCACAATGAGCAGTTCTTC. This translates into CASSQGGGLEKHNEQFF.

This clone was seen only a few times. The V call is TRBV5-1, the J call TRBJ2-4, with 9 bases matching TRBD1. CDR1 SGHRS and CDR2 YFSETQ come from the germline V gene. The V and J ends lost 4 bases and 0 bases, in that order; junction bases with no gene match: 2. This CDR3 has 15 residues. CDR3 nucleotide sequence: TGCGCCAGCAGCCGACAGGGGGAAGCCAAAAACATTCAGTACTTC. This gives the protein CASSRQGEAKNIQYF.

The rearrangement uses TRBV4-1 and TRBJ2-7; possibly TRBD2 for D (6 bases). Germline values: CDR1 MGHRA, CDR2 YSYEKL. CDR3 size: 14 residues. Trimming stripped 3 bases from V and 6 bases from J, with 15 bases between. CDR3 sequence reads: CASSHLSPGGEQYF. In nucleotides, the CDR3 is TGCGCCAGCAGCCATTTGAGTCCCGGGGGCGAGCAGTACTTC.

The chain joins TRBV30 to TRBJ1-5; D gene uncertain. Germline CDR1 GTSNPN, CDR2 SVGIG (reference sequence). Trimming removed 5 bases from V and 2 bases from J, with 16 bases in between. The CDR3 has 15 residues. The CDR3 DNA reads TGTGCCTGGGATACGGACTCGATGGGCAATCAGCCCCAGCATTTT. Translation: CAWDTDSMGNQPQHF. The whole variable domain, filled in from reference TRBV30 and TRBJ1-5, reads SQTIHQWPATLVQPVGSPLSLECTVEGTSNPNLYWYRQAAGRGLQLLFYSVGIGQISSEVPQNLSASRPQDRQFILSSKKLLLSDSGFYLCAWDTDSMGNQPQHFGDGTRLSIL.

This clone was detected a few times. V and J are TRBV19 and TRBJ1-6, with TRBD1 matching 7 bases. The V segment lost 4 bases and the J segment 4 bases; nucleotides outside the gene matches: 4. The CDR3 is 15 amino acids. Germline lookup yields CDR1 LNHDA and CDR2 SQIVND (reference sequence). CDR3 DNA sequence: TGTGCCAGTAGTACGCGACAGGGATATAATTCACCCCTCCACTTT. This sequence encodes CASSTRQGYNSPLHF.

CDR3 nucleotides: TGCCTTGGGGAATTACGAGGGGGTGAAGCTTTCTTT. Amino acids: CLGELRGGEAFF. This chain joins TRBV29-1 and TRBJ1-1, with a weak D call TRBD1 (6 bases). The CDR3 totals 12 residues. Germline CDR1 SQVTM, CDR2 ANQGSEA. Complete variable domain (other parts from reference TRBV29-1 and TRBJ1-1): SAVISQKPSRDICQRGTSLTIQCQVDSQVTMMFWYRQQPGQSLTLIATANQGSEATYESGFVIDKFPISRPNLTFSTLTVSNMSPEDSSIYLCLGELRGGEAFFGQGTRLTVV.

In this sample, this clone turned up a few times. The V call is TRBV29-1, the J call TRBJ1-2; 7 nucleotides align to TRBD1. Unmatched junction bases numbered 9, after V lost 7 bases and J lost 4 bases. The germline V gene has CDR1 SQVTM and CDR2 ANQGSEA. The CDR3 is made up of 13 amino acids. The CDR3 DNA reads as TGCAGCGGGGGAGAGGGGGCGCGCTATGGCTACACCTTC. Amino acid sequence: CSGGEGARYGYTF.

The sample holds a few counts of this clone. The chain links TRBV29-1 to TRBJ1-1; perhaps TRBD1 as D (5 bases). CDR1 and CDR2 from the germline V gene are SQVTM and ANQGSEA. The CDR3 is 13 amino acids. With 1 base removed from V and 5 bases from J, the gap between germline ends came to 11 bases. The CDR3 protein is CSVEVQGGTEAFF. The CDR3 DNA sequence: TGCAGCGTTGAAGTCCAGGGAGGAACTGAAGCTTTCTTT.

In this sample, this clone turned up a few times. CDR3 nucleotide sequence: TGTGCCAGCACGTCTTACTACGAGCAGTACTTC. Protein: CASTSYYEQYF. The chain links TRBV7-9 to TRBJ2-7; D is undetermined. The germline V gene has CDR1 SEHNR and CDR2 FQNEAQ (reference sequence). V was clipped by 7 bases and J by 3 bases, with 7 bases between them. The CDR3 consists of 11 residues.

CDR3 coding DNA: TGTGCCAGCAGCCCAGGACAGGGAGGATTAAACTACGAGCAGTACTTC. This codes for CASSPGQGGLNYEQYF. This rearrangement joins TRBV7-9 to TRBJ2-7, with TRBD1 identical over 8 bases. Germline CDR1 and CDR2: SEHNR and FQNEAQ (reference sequence). The CDR3 is made up of 16 amino acids. V dropped 5 bases and J dropped 3; count of bases not matched to a gene: 12.

The chain couples TRBV4-3 to TRBJ1-1, with D possibly matching TRBD1 (6 bases). The V end lost 5 bases, the J end lost 1 base, and 14 bases lay between the germline ends. This CDR3 contains 15 residues. The V gene's germline CDR1 is LGHNA and CDR2 YSLEER. CDR3 amino acids: CASSDWTAGNTEAFF. The DNA of the CDR3 is TGCGCCAGCAGCGACTGGACAGCAGGGAACACTGAAGCTTTCTTT.

The genes are TRBV29-1 and TRBJ1-3; D remains ambiguous. V lost 3 bases and J 0 bases, leaving 9 bases between the germline ends. The CDR3 runs 14 residues. Germline loops: CDR1 SQVTM, CDR2 ANQGSEA. CDR3 region: CSVETTDSGNTIYF. In DNA form, the CDR3 reads TGCAGCGTTGAGACCACCGACTCTGGAAACACCATATATTTT.

This chain joins TRBV28 and TRBJ2-1; perhaps TRBD1 as D (5 bases). The CDR3 length is 12 residues. Between the trimmed V and J ends, which lost 5 bases and 12 bases, there was a span of 14 bases. The V gene's germline CDR1 is MDHEN and CDR2 SYDVKM. Here the CDR3 reads CASSLQQGGQFF. In nucleotides, the CDR3 is TGTGCCAGCAGTCTCCAGCAGGGCGGGCAGTTCTTC.

V is TRBV7-9 and J is TRBJ1-2, with 7 nucleotides matching TRBD1. Looked up from germline, CDR1 is SEHNR and CDR2 is FQNEAQ (reference sequence). There are 13 residues in the CDR3. J lost 4 bases, V lost 6 bases, and 5 bases had no gene match. CDR3 residues: CASRMGQLYGYTF. The CDR3 DNA follows: TGTGCCAGCAGGATGGGACAGCTCTATGGCTACACCTTC.

The chain joins TRBV7-9 to TRBJ2-1, with D possibly called TRBD1 or TRBD2 (5 bases each). The germline V and J ends were trimmed by 1 base and 8 bases, with 9 bases remaining between them. The CDR3 runs 13 residues. Germline V gene sequence: CDR1 SEHNR, CDR2 FQNEAQ (reference sequence). The CDR3 spells CASSLVVGDEQFF. The CDR3 DNA reads as TGTGCCAGCAGCTTAGTGGTGGGGGATGAGCAGTTCTTC.

The chain carries TRBV29-1 and TRBJ1-4; D ambiguous. V lost 3 bases, J lost 8 bases, and 7 bases lay in between. CDR1 and CDR2 (germline): SQVTM, ANQGSEA. CDR3 length equals 11 residues. The CDR3 reads CSVDEEEKLFF. The CDR3, as DNA: TGCAGCGTTGATGAGGAGGAAAAACTGTTTTTT.

This clone was counted only a few times. In DNA, the CDR3 is TGTGCCAGCAGTATCCGGGAGAATACGCAGTATTTT. This encodes CASSIRENTQYF. This rearrangement joins TRBV28 to TRBJ2-3; possible D gene TRBD2, 6 bases. The CDR3 has 12 residues. The V end was cut by 5 bases, the J end by 7 bases, with 10 bases between. Germline V gene sequence: CDR1 MDHEN, CDR2 SYDVKM.

This clone has just a few counts. The rearrangement uses TRBV19 and TRBJ1-5, with 7 bases lining up with TRBD1. This CDR3 has 14 amino acids. From germline, CDR1 is LNHDA and CDR2 SQIVND (reference sequence). V shed 5 bases, J shed 4 bases, and the junction held 5 bases outside the gene matches. The CDR3 loop is CASSQDRSNQPQHF. The CDR3 coding sequence is TGTGCCAGTAGTCAGGACAGGTCTAATCAGCCCCAGCATTTT.

V usage is TRBV18 and J usage is TRBJ2-7, with D perhaps given as TRBD1 or TRBD2 (7 bases each). Germline CDR1 is KGHSH and CDR2 is LQKENI. Trimming stripped 0 bases from V and 1 base from J, with 13 bases between. The CDR3 consists of 16 residues. CDR3 sequence: CASSPPQGGGSYEQYF. CDR3 sequence (DNA): TGTGCCAGCTCACCACCTCAGGGGGGGGGATCCTACGAGCAGTACTTC.

The table lists this clone with a few counts. This chain uses TRBV5-1 with TRBJ2-4; D assignment may be TRBD1 or TRBD2 (5 bases each). Between the trimmed V and J ends, which lost 1 base and 6 bases, there was a span of 14 bases. The CDR3 has 15 residues. Germline CDR1 SGHRS, CDR2 YFSETQ. The CDR3 protein is CASSLQDGARNIQYF. Written as DNA, the CDR3 is TGCGCCAGCAGCTTGCAAGACGGGGCGAGAAACATTCAGTACTTC.

This clone was observed a handful of times. V usage is TRBV7-2 and J usage is TRBJ2-5; D remains ambiguous. The CDR3 covers 12 residues. CDR1 is SGHTA, CDR2 FQGNSA, per germline. The ends were cut back, 5 bases at V and 1 base at J, with 5 bases in the middle. This CDR3 is CASSTFQETQYF. DNA for the CDR3: TGTGCCAGCAGCACCTTCCAAGAGACCCAGTACTTC.

The genes are TRBV11-2 and TRBJ2-7; 10 bases agree with TRBD1. Germline V gene lookup returns CDR1 SGHAT and CDR2 FQNNGV. Trimming removed 7 bases from V and 2 bases from J; junction bases left unmatched: 11. CDR3 length: 16 amino acids. Here the CDR3 reads CASTRLGTGATYEQYF. The CDR3 coding sequence is TGTGCCAGCACCCGCCTGGGGACAGGGGCGACCTACGAGCAGTACTTC.

CDR3 coding DNA: TGCGCCAGCAGCCCCGGTGGTGGAAGGTCCTACAATGAGCAGTTCTTC. This sequence encodes CASSPGGGRSYNEQFF. The chain combines TRBV5-1 with TRBJ2-1; no firm D call. The CDR3 has 16 amino acids. Deletions cut 4 bases from V and 1 base from J, with 15 bases between. Germline lookup yields CDR1 SGHRS and CDR2 YFSETQ.

The V call is TRBV30, the J call TRBJ1-1; perhaps TRBD1 as D (6 bases). The V gene's germline CDR1 is GTSNPN and CDR2 SVGIG (reference sequence). The V end lost 5 bases, the J end lost 6 bases, and 13 bases lay between the germline ends. The CDR3 spans 12 residues. The CDR3 region is CAWERGGSEAFF. CDR3 DNA: TGTGCCTGGGAAAGGGGGGGTTCTGAAGCTTTCTTT.

V is TRBV29-1 and J is TRBJ2-7, with 7 bases lining up with TRBD2. The CDR3 length is 15 residues. CDR1 is SQVTM, CDR2 ANQGSEA, per germline. V gave up 2 bases and J gave up 1 base; unmatched junction bases: 8. CDR3 sequence (DNA): TGCAGCGTTGAATTGAGGGGCGGGAGATCCTACGAGCAGTACTTC. Its translation: CSVELRGGRSYEQYF.

This clone was recorded a few times. The chain links TRBV29-1 to TRBJ1-5, with unresolved D. Germline V gene lookup returns CDR1 SQVTM and CDR2 ANQGSEA. Trimming removed 6 bases from V and 1 base from J, with 13 bases in between. There are 14 residues in the CDR3. The CDR3 reads CSVADQPSNQPQHF. CDR3 DNA: TGCAGCGTGGCAGATCAACCCAGCAATCAGCCCCAGCATTTT. The full variable domain, its missing parts supplied by reference TRBV29-1 and TRBJ1-5, is SAVISQKPSRDICQRGTSLTIQCQVDSQVTMMFWYRQQPGQSLTLIATANQGSEATYESGFVIDKFPISRPNLTFSTLTVSNMSPEDSSIYLCSVADQPSNQPQHFGDGTRLSIL.

The sample holds a few counts of this clone. The gene calls are TRBV29-1 and TRBJ1-2; D unclear. The CDR3 extends over 12 amino acids. V lost 2 bases and J lost 6, with 10 bases in between. Per the germline V gene, CDR1 is SQVTM and CDR2 is ANQGSEA. CDR3 coding DNA: TGCAGCGTTGAATTTCAAGTTAATGGCTACACCTTC. It encodes CSVEFQVNGYTF.

This chain joins TRBV29-1 and TRBJ1-3; 10 nucleotides line up with TRBD1. The CDR3 has 14 residues. The ends lost 0 bases at V and 11 bases at J; junction bases unmatched: 7. Germline V gene lookup returns CDR1 SQVTM and CDR2 ANQGSEA. The DNA of the CDR3 is TGCAGCGTTGAAGATCTTTGGACAGGGGGACCCATATATTTT. This sequence encodes CSVEDLWTGGPIYF.

The table lists this clone with a few counts. The chain uses TRBV4-3 and TRBJ2-7; D gene uncertain. V was clipped by 4 bases and J by 2 bases, with 18 bases between them. The CDR3 consists of 16 residues. Germline lookup yields CDR1 LGHNA and CDR2 YSLEER. In DNA form, the CDR3 reads TGCGCCAGCAGCCCTTCCTCCCAAGGTTATACCTACGAGCAGTACTTC. This gives the protein CASSPSSQGYTYEQYF.

The chain recombines TRBV5-1 with TRBJ2-5; D is perhaps TRBD2 (6 bases). Looked up from germline, CDR1 is SGHRS and CDR2 is YFSETQ. V lost 2 bases, J lost 3 bases, and 17 bases lay in between. CDR3 length equals 16 residues. CDR3 protein: CASSFGVQEGEETQYF. For the CDR3, the DNA is TGCGCCAGCAGCTTCGGAGTTCAGGAGGGTGAAGAGACCCAGTACTTC.